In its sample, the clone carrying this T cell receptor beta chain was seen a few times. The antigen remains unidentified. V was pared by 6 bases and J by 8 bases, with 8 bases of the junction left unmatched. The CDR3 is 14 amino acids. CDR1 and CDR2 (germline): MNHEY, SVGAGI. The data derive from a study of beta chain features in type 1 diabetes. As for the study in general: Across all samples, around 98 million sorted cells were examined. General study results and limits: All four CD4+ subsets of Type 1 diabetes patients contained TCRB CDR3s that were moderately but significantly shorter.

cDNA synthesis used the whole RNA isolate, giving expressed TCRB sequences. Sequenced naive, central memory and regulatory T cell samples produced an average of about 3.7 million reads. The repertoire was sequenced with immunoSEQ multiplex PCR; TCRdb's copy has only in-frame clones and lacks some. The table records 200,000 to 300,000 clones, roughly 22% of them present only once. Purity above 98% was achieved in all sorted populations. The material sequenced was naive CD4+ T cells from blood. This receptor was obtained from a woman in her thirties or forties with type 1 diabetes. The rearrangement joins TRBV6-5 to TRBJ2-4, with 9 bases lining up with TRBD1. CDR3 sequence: CASSPTGGEDIQYF. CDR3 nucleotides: TGTGCCAGCAGCCCAACAGGGGGCGAGGACATTCAGTACTTC.